The clone carrying this TCR beta chain was seen many times. Trimming shortened V by 6 bases and J by 3 bases, and 12 bases separated the two germline ends. The CDR3 is 14 amino acids. CDR1 and CDR2 (germline): LNHDA, SQIVND (reference sequence). These data are taken from a study of read filtering for tumor transcriptome and immune sequencing. Study details: Mean patient age was roughly 66 years, range roughly 40 to 85; some 17 male, 11 to 15 female. By R-ISS, stages I, II and III held about 8, 17 and 7 patients. Per sample, TCR-region reads ranged about 4 to 11 million by IR-seq, about 75 to 1,300 by RNA-seq.

Molecular barcoded adaptors covering alpha/delta and beta/gamma chains were used on about 0.4 ug RNA. MiXCR was run by TCRdb on the reads, yielding one entry per CDR3 protein. The sample contains about 46,000 distinct CDR3 sequences, less than 20% of which appear only once. The sequenced sample was a population of CD138-negative cells sorted from bone marrow. The clonotype comes from a donor over 35 with multiple myeloma. This chain joins TRBV19 and TRBJ2-1, with a tentative D call TRBD2 (5 bases). DNA for the CDR3: TGTGCCAGTAGCAACGGGAACTACTACAATGAGCAGTTCTTC. It is translated as CASSNGNYYNEQFF.